Described below is a single T cell receptor (beta chain) sequence and its context. Antigen unknown. These data come from a study of early T cells in non-severe SARS-CoV-2 infection. About the research overall: Investigators sequenced bulk RNA drawn from unsorted whole blood, and chains remained unpaired. Study-wide results and limits: Comparison of clonotypes with VDJdb favored anti-spike CD8 responses while missing private and CD4 specificities.

V shed 4 bases and J shed 0 bases, with 4 bases lying between them. This CDR3 spans 13 amino acids. Germline values: CDR1 KGHSH, CDR2 LQKENI. Individually, cDNA molecules had unique molecular identifiers attached to them. MiXCR, run by TCRdb on the 5' RACE reads, gives a single entry per CDR3 protein. The table records 53,000 or so distinct CDR3 sequences, approximately 12% of them present only once. This receptor was identified in an adult who was a healthcare worker with PCR-confirmed SARS-CoV-2 infection or an uninfected control (not recorded which). The chain has TRBV18 and TRBJ1-5; D is ambiguous. The sample here was whole blood, taken at baseline. CDR3 sequence reads: CASSLFSNQPQHF. CDR3 bases: TGTGCCAGCTCACTATTTAGCAATCAGCCCCAGCATTTT. Full variable domain (rest looked up from reference TRBV18 and TRBJ1-5): NAGVMQNPRHLVRRRGQEARLRCSPMKGHSHVYWYRQLPEEGLKFMVYLQKENIIDESGMPKERFSAEFPKEGPSILRIQQVVRGDSAAYFCASSLFSNQPQHFGDGTRLSIL.